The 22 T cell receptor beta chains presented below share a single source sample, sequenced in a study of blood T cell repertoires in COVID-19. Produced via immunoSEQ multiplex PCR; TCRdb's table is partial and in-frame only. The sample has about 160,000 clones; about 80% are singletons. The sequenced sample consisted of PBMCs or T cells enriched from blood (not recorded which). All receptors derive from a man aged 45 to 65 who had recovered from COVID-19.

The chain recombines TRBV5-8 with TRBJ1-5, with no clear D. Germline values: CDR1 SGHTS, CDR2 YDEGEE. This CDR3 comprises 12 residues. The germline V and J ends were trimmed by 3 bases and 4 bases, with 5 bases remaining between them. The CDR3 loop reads CASSWTNQPQHF. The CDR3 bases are TGTGCCAGCAGCTGGACTAATCAGCCCCAGCATTTT.

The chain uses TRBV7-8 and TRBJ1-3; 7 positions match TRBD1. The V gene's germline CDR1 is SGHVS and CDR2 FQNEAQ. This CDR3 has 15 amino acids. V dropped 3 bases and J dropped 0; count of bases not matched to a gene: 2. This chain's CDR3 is CASSFDRASGNTIYF. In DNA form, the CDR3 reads TGTGCCAGCAGCTTCGACAGGGCCTCTGGAAACACCATATATTTT.

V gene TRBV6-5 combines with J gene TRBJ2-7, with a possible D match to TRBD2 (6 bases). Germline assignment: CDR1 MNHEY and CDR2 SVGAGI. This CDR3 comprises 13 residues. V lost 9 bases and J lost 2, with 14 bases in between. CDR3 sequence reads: CASGNAGTYEQYF. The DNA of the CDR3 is TGTGCCAGTGGGAATGCGGGGACCTACGAGCAGTACTTC.

CDR3: CASSADGATNEKLFF. DNA of the CDR3: TGTGCCAGCAGTGCAGACGGAGCAACTAATGAAAAACTGTTTTTT. This rearrangement joins TRBV2 to TRBJ1-4; D gene ambiguous. The CDR3 contains 15 residues. Trimming left V 4 bases short and J 0 bases short, with 9 bases between. CDR1 and CDR2 (germline): SNHLY, FYNNEI.

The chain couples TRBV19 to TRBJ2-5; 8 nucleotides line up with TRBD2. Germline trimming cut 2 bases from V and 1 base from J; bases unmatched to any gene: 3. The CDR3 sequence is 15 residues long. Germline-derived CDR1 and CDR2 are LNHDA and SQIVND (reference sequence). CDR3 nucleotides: TGTGCCAGTAGTATATCCGCGGGGGGCCAAGAGACCCAGTACTTC. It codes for CASSISAGGQETQYF.

CDR3 DNA: TGCGCCAGCAGCTCCGGGACAGGAGGCCAAATACAGTTCTTC. This gives the protein CASSSGTGGQIQFF. The chain has TRBV5-1 and TRBJ2-1; 8 bases are shared with TRBD1. This CDR3 is built from 14 residues. CDR1 and CDR2 (germline): SGHRS, YFSETQ. The trim removed 3 bases at V and 13 bases at J, leaving 12 bases unmatched. The variable domain in full, completed from reference TRBV5-1 and TRBJ2-1, reads KAGVTQTPRYLIKTRGQQVTLSCSPISGHRSVSWYQQTPGQGLQFLFEYFSETQRNKGNFPGRFSGRQFSNSRSEMNVSTLELGDSALYLCASSSGTGGQIQFFGPGTRLTVL.

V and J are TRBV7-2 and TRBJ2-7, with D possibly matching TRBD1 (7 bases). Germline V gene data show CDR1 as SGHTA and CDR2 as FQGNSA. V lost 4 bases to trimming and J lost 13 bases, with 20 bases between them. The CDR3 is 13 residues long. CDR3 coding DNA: TGTGCCAGCAGCTCCCTGGCCAGGGGGGTCTTTTACTTC. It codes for CASSSLARGVFYF.

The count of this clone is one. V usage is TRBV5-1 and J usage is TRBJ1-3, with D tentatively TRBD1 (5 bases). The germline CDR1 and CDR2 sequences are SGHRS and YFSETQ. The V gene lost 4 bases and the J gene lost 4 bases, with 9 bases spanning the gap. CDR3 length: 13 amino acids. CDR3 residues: CASSEPGGNTIYF. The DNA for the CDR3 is TGCGCCAGCAGCGAGCCAGGGGGAAACACCATATATTTT. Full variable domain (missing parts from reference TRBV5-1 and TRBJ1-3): KAGVTQTPRYLIKTRGQQVTLSCSPISGHRSVSWYQQTPGQGLQFLFEYFSETQRNKGNFPGRFSGRQFSNSRSEMNVSTLELGDSALYLCASSEPGGNTIYFGEGSWLTVV.

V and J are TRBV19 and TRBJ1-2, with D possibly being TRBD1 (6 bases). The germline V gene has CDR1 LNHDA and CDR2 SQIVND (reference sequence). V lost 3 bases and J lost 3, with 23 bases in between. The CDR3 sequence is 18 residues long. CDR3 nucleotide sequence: TGTGCCAGTAGTATTAGCGACGGGGGGCGAGGGTTCGACTATGGCTACACCTTC. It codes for CASSISDGGRGFDYGYTF. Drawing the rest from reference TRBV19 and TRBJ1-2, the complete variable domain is DGGITQSPKYLFRKEGQNVTLSCEQNLNHDAMYWYRQDPGQGLRLIYYSQIVNDFQKGDIAEGYSVSREKKESFPLTVTSAQKNPTAFYLCASSISDGGRGFDYGYTFGSGTRLTVV.

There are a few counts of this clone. The CDR3 here is CASSKRDRGSGYTF. Here the CDR3 DNA reads TGTGCCAGTAGTAAACGGGACAGGGGTTCTGGCTACACCTTC. The V gene is TRBV19, the J gene TRBJ1-2; 10 nucleotides line up with TRBD1. Trimming took 4 bases from V and 7 from J; bases not matched to a gene: 6. Germline lookup yields CDR1 LNHDA and CDR2 SQIVND (reference sequence). CDR3 length equals 14 residues.

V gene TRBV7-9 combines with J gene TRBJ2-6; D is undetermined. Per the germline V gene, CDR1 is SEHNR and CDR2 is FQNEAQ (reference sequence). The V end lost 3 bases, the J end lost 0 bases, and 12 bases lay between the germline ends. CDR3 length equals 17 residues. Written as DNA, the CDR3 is TGTGCCAGCAGCTTTTGGTCAAAGAGCTCTGGGGCCAACGTCCTGACTTTC. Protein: CASSFWSKSSGANVLTF.

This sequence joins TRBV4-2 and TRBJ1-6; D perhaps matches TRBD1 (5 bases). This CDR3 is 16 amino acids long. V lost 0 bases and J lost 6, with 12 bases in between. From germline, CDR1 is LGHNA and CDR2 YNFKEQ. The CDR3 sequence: CASSQDPQGVNSPLHF. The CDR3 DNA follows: TGTGCCAGCAGCCAAGATCCCCAAGGGGTTAATTCACCCCTCCACTTT.

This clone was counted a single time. The CDR3 is CASTVRTSVDYTF. The DNA for the CDR3 is TGTGCCAGCACCGTCCGGACAAGCGTCGACTACACCTTC. The chain couples TRBV6-5 to TRBJ1-2; possible D gene TRBD1, 5 bases. Trimming removed 7 bases at V and 10 bases at J, with 19 bases between. The CDR3 covers 13 residues. CDR1 is MNHEY, CDR2 SVGAGI, per germline.

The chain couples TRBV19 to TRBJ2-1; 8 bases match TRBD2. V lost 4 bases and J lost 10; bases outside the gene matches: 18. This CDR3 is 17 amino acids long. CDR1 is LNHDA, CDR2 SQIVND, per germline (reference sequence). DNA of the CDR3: TGTGCCAGTAGTAATCGCCCCGGGAGGGGTCCCGTAGAAGAGCAGTTCTTC. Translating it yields CASSNRPGRGPVEEQFF. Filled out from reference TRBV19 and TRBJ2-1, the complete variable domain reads DGGITQSPKYLFRKEGQNVTLSCEQNLNHDAMYWYRQDPGQGLRLIYYSQIVNDFQKGDIAEGYSVSREKKESFPLTVTSAQKNPTAFYLCASSNRPGRGPVEEQFFGPGTRLTVL.

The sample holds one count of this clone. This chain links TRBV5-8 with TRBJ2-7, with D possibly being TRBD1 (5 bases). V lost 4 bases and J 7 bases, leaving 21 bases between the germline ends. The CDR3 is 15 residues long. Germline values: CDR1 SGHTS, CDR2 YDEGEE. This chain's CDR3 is CASSTQGGPYGEQYF. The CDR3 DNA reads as TGTGCCAGCAGCACTCAGGGTGGCCCCTACGGTGAGCAGTACTTC.

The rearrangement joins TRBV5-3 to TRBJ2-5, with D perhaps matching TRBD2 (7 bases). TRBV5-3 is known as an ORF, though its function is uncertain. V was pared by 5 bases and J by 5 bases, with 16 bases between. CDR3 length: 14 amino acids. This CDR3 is CARSGGGATETQYF. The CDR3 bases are TGTGCCAGAAGTGGAGGGGGGGCTACGGAGACCCAGTACTTC.

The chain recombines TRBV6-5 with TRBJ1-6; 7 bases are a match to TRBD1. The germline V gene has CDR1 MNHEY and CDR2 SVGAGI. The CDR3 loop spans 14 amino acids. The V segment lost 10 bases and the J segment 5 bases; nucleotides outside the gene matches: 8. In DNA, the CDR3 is TGTGCCACCAGGGAGACAGGGAATAATTCACCCCTCCACTTT. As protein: CATRETGNNSPLHF.

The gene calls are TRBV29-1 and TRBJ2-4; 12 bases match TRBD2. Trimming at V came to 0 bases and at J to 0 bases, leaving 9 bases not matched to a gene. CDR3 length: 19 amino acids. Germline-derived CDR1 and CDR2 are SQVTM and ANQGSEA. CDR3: CSVEDGLLAGGLAKNIQYF. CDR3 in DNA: TGCAGCGTTGAAGATGGCTTACTAGCGGGGGGACTAGCCAAAAACATTCAGTACTTC.

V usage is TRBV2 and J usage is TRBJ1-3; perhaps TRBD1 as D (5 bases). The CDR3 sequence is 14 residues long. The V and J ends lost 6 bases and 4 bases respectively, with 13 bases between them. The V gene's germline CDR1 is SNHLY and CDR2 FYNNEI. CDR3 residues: CASRSRAGGNTIYF. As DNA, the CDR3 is TGTGCCAGCAGATCCAGGGCGGGAGGAAACACCATATATTTT.

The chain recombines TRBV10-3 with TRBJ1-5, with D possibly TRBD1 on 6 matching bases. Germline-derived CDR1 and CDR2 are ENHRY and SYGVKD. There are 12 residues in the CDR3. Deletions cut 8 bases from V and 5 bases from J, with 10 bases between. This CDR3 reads CAIGTPDQPQHF. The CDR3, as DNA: TGTGCCATCGGGACACCGGATCAGCCCCAGCATTTT.

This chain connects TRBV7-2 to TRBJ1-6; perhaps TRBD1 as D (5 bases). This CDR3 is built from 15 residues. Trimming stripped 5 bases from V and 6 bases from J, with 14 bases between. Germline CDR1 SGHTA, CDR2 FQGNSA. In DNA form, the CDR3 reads TGTGCCAGCAGCCCCGAGACAGCTCCTAATTCACCCCTCCACTTT. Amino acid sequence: CASSPETAPNSPLHF.

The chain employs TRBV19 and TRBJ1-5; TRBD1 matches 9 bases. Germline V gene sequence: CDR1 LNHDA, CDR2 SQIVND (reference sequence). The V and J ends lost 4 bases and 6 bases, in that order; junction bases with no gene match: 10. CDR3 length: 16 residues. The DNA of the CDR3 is TGTGCCAGTAGTACCACAGGGGGCGCGTATATTCAGCCCCAGCATTTT. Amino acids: CASSTTGGAYIQPQHF.